The clone carrying this T cell receptor (beta chain) was counted at least ten times. Antigen specificity is unknown. Trimming took off 3 bases at V and 6 bases at J, with 10 bases between the two ends. The CDR3 is 12 amino acids. Germline V gene sequence: CDR1 DFQATT, CDR2 SNEGSKA (reference sequence). Noted time point: newly diagnosed GD, antithyroid drugs for less than 3 months. PBMC RNA was the source of the TCR library. Arm-PCR of CDR3 regions with iRepertoire HTBI primers generated TCR beta libraries. Each CDR3 protein is one row after TCRdb ran MiXCR on the multiplex PCR reads. The table records 250,000 or so distinct CDR3 sequences, 20% to 25% of them present only once. This sample was taken from a study of regulatory T cells in long-lasting Graves disease. Study in general: Patients with new Graves' disease had used antithyroid drugs below 3 months.

Study-wide findings and caveats: Persistent disease was characterized by preferential usage of TRBV28, TRBJ1-2 and TRBJ2-5. Persistent Graves' patients showed reduced TCR diversity versus newly diagnosed patients.

The specimen was peripheral blood mononuclear cells (PBMCs), collected at new diagnosis, from a patient treated with antithyroid drugs. The J gene is TRBJ2-3, the V gene TRBV20-1; D is undetermined. The sequence came from a female donor with Graves disease. CDR3 region: CSASLLWDTQYF. The CDR3 DNA sequence: TGCAGTGCTAGCCTCCTCTGGGATACGCAGTATTTT.